This T cell receptor beta chain originates from a study of T cell responses to AZD1222 COVID-19 vaccine. With respect to this clone: Its antigen is undetermined.

Method: immunoSEQ multiplex PCR; TCRdb's copy keeps in-frame clones and lacks some. Of 150,000 to 200,000 clones in the sample, 90% to 95% are singletons; the top ten hold about 4%. Study-level findings and limits: AZD1222 recipients seropositive at baseline numbered only 5 or 6. Females outnumbered males among donors, who were mostly white British; clonal diversity was possibly underestimated.

Sample: peripheral blood, taken on day 0 of AZD1222 vaccination. This receptor was obtained from an adult in good health.

CDR3 DNA sequence: TGCAGCGTTGCCCCCTTAGGGACAGGCACCGGGGAGCTGTTTTTT. Its protein is CSVAPLGTGTGELFF. This chain joins TRBV29-1 and TRBJ2-2; 8 bases line up with TRBD1. The CDR3 loop spans 15 amino acids. J was trimmed by 4 bases and V by 4 bases; bases with no gene match: 8. CDR1 and CDR2 (germline): SQVTM, ANQGSEA.